This is a list of T cell receptor beta chains from one sample in a study of spatial heterogeneity in lung cancer. TCRdb redid the calling of the 5' RACE reads with MiXCR, one entry per CDR3 protein. The sample consists of 45,000 to 55,000 distinct CDR3 sequences, 5.3% of them appearing once. The sample in question was PBMCs, obtained at surgery. The receptor source for this set is a male donor with early-stage non-small cell lung cancer. CDR3s include the opening cysteine and the closing phenylalanine or tryptophan. The D gene is left open where the match is weak. A row's size may be missing; if present it is once, few, many or a size class.

V gene	D gene	J gene	clone size	CDR3 protein	CDR3 DNA
TRBV6-1	-	TRBJ1-5	many	CASSELTVSNQPQHF	TGTGCCAGCAGTGAATTGACAGTTAGCAATCAGCCCCAGCATTTT
TRBV2	TRBD2	TRBJ2-3	many	CASSERGLGTDTQYF	TGTGCCAGCAGTGAAAGGGGACTAGGCACAGATACGCAGTATTTT
TRBV30	-	TRBJ1-3	many	CAWSWGNTIYF	TGTGCCTGGAGTTGGGGGAACACCATATATTTT
TRBV12-3/TRBV12-4	-	TRBJ1-2	many	CASSLGGTNYGYTF	TGTGCCAGTTCCCTGGGGGGCACTAACTATGGCTACACCTTC
TRBV2	-	TRBJ2-3	many	CASSATTDTQYF	TGTGCCAGCAGCGCCACGACAGATACGCAGTATTTT
TRBV27	-	TRBJ2-3	-	CASRGSTDTQYF	TGTGCCAGCAGAGGTAGCACAGATACGCAGTATTTT
TRBV9	-	TRBJ2-1	many	CASSVDSRYNEQFF	TGTGCCAGCAGCGTAGATAGTAGGTACAATGAGCAGTTCTTC
TRBV6-5	TRBD2	TRBJ2-1	few	CASSSRTSGNKQFF	TGTGCCAGCAGTTCTAGGACTAGCGGGAATAAGCAGTTCTTC
TRBV7-9	TRBD2	TRBJ2-1	many	CASSETSGRVYNEQFF	TGTGCCAGCAGTGAGACTAGCGGGAGGGTATACAATGAGCAGTTCTTC
TRBV5-1	-	TRBJ1-1	many	CASSRGGRNTEAFF	TGCGCCAGCAGTCGCGGGGGAAGGAACACTGAAGCTTTCTTT
TRBV28	-	TRBJ2-1	many	CASSFGGTDNEQFF	TGTGCCAGCAGTTTCGGGGGAACCGACAATGAGCAGTTCTTC
TRBV6-2/TRBV6-3	-	TRBJ2-3	many	CASSYSDTQYF	TGTGCCAGCAGTTACTCAGATACGCAGTATTTT
TRBV4-1	-	TRBJ1-2	many	CASSQDRRAYGYTF	TGCGCCAGCAGCCAAGACAGGAGGGCCTATGGCTACACCTTC
TRBV20-1	TRBD1	TRBJ1-2	many	CSARDSGTGGAYGYTF	TGCAGTGCTAGAGATTCCGGGACAGGGGGCGCCTATGGCTACACCTTC
TRBV28	-	TRBJ2-7	many	CASRWRGAYEQYF	TGTGCCAGCCGGTGGAGGGGGGCCTACGAGCAGTACTTC
TRBV9	TRBD2	TRBJ2-1	many	CASSVTSGRFYNEQFF	TGTGCCAGCAGCGTGACTAGCGGGAGGTTTTACAATGAGCAGTTCTTC
TRBV7-9	TRBD2	TRBJ2-7	-	CASSPAASGRPYEQYF	TGTGCCAGCAGCCCGGCGGCTAGCGGTAGACCCTACGAGCAGTACTTC
TRBV11-2	-	TRBJ1-2	many	CASSSRQLYNYGYTF	TGTGCCAGCAGCTCCCGACAGCTCTACAACTATGGCTACACCTTC
TRBV7-8	TRBD1	TRBJ1-5	many	CASSLQGDQPQHF	TGTGCCAGCAGCTTGCAGGGGGATCAGCCCCAGCATTTT
TRBV11-2	-	TRBJ2-7	many	CASSHVAGGAHGEQYF	TGTGCCAGCAGCCATGTGGCCGGCGGGGCTCACGGCGAGCAGTACTTC
TRBV7-9	-	TRBJ1-6	medium-sized	CATEKESYNSPLHF	TGTGCCACCGAAAAGGAGTCCTATAATTCACCCCTCCACTTT
TRBV30	TRBD1	TRBJ2-7	many	CAWSVGVYRGKIKIYEQYF	TGTGCCTGGAGTGTAGGGGTTTACAGGGGTAAGATTAAAATCTACGAGCAGTACTTC
TRBV5-1	-	TRBJ1-3	many	CASSERGASGNTIYF	TGCGCCAGCAGCGAAAGGGGGGCGTCTGGAAACACCATATATTTT
TRBV7-2	-	TRBJ2-5	few	CASSSRPPETQYF	TGTGCCAGCAGCTCCCGGCCCCCGGAGACCCAGTACTTC
TRBV11-2	-	TRBJ1-1	many	CASSLDPPRTTLNTEAFF	TGTGCCAGCAGCTTAGATCCCCCCCGGACGACCCTGAACACTGAAGCTTTCTTT
TRBV5-1	TRBD2	TRBJ2-1	-	CASSLSGMFREQFF	TGCGCCAGCAGCTTAAGCGGGATGTTTCGTGAGCAGTTCTTC
TRBV9	-	TRBJ2-3	many	CASSEGEGAALTDTQYF	TGTGCCAGCAGCGAGGGGGAGGGAGCGGCCCTAACAGATACGCAGTATTTT
TRBV2	-	TRBJ2-7	few	CASSRDQPRSYEQYF	TGTGCCAGCAGTCGAGATCAGCCCCGTTCCTACGAGCAGTACTTC
TRBV19	TRBD2	TRBJ2-7	few	CASSLAGASYEQYF	TGTGCCAGTTCACTAGCGGGAGCGTCCTACGAGCAGTACTTC
TRBV19	-	TRBJ1-5	few	CASSPYIDSNQPQHF	TGTGCCAGTAGTCCCTACATTGATAGCAATCAGCCCCAGCATTTT
TRBV20-1	TRBD2	TRBJ2-7	few	CSAGTSEYEQYF	TGCAGTGCTGGGACTAGTGAGTACGAGCAGTACTTC
TRBV27	TRBD1	TRBJ2-2	many	CASSEGGSGELFF	TGTGCCAGCAGTGAAGGGGGCTCCGGGGAGCTGTTTTTT
TRBV19	TRBD2	TRBJ2-1	many	CASSTSASGSGEQFF	TGTGCCAGTAGTACCTCGGCCAGCGGGAGTGGTGAGCAGTTCTTC
TRBV28	-	TRBJ1-6	few	CASTIGGSSSPLHF	TGTGCCAGCACCATAGGGGGGTCTTCTTCACCCCTCCACTTT
TRBV5-1	-	TRBJ2-7	many	CASSLVGSEQYF	TGCGCCAGCAGCTTGGTAGGTTCCGAGCAGTACTTC
TRBV5-1	TRBD2	TRBJ2-5	many	CASSPLIGGSGETQYF	TGCGCCAGCAGCCCCCTAATTGGCGGGAGTGGAGAGACCCAGTACTTC
TRBV18	-	TRBJ2-4	-	CASSLSAGVVKNIQYF	TGTGCCAGCTCACTAAGTGCGGGTGTTGTCAAAAACATTCAGTACTTC
TRBV5-1	TRBD1	TRBJ1-5	many	CASSPQGGTNQPQHF	TGCGCCAGCAGCCCCCAGGGGGGGACCAATCAGCCCCAGCATTTT
TRBV15	-	TRBJ1-1	-	CATSRVGLNTEAFF	TGTGCCACCAGCAGGGTGGGGTTAAACACTGAAGCTTTCTTT
TRBV30	-	TRBJ2-2	many	CAWTQVFSGELFF	TGTGCCTGGACCCAGGTGTTCTCCGGGGAGCTGTTTTTT
TRBV19	TRBD2	TRBJ2-1	many	CASNDGAGVADNEQFF	TGTGCCAGTAATGATGGCGCGGGAGTAGCGGACAATGAGCAGTTCTTC
TRBV6-5	TRBD1	TRBJ2-7	many	CASSLTGVDEQYF	TGTGCCAGCAGTCTAACAGGGGTCGACGAGCAGTACTTC
TRBV9	TRBD2	TRBJ2-3	many	CASSGPGLAGVDTQYF	TGTGCCAGCAGCGGACCGGGACTAGCGGGAGTAGATACGCAGTATTTT
TRBV18	-	TRBJ1-1	many	CASSPPVLGTEAFF	TGTGCCAGCTCACCACCGGTGTTAGGGACTGAAGCTTTCTTT
TRBV20-1	TRBD1	TRBJ1-1	many	CSARQGNTEAFF	TGCAGTGCCAGACAGGGGAACACTGAAGCTTTCTTT
TRBV4-3	TRBD1	TRBJ1-1	many	CASSSGTGPGTEAFF	TGCGCCAGCAGCTCAGGGACAGGGCCGGGCACTGAAGCTTTCTTT
TRBV2	-	TRBJ2-3	many	CASSLNTQYF	TGTGCCAGCAGCCTAAATACGCAGTATTTT
TRBV9	-	TRBJ2-7	many	CASSVDAASTYEQYF	TGTGCCAGCAGCGTAGATGCGGCTAGCACCTACGAGCAGTACTTC